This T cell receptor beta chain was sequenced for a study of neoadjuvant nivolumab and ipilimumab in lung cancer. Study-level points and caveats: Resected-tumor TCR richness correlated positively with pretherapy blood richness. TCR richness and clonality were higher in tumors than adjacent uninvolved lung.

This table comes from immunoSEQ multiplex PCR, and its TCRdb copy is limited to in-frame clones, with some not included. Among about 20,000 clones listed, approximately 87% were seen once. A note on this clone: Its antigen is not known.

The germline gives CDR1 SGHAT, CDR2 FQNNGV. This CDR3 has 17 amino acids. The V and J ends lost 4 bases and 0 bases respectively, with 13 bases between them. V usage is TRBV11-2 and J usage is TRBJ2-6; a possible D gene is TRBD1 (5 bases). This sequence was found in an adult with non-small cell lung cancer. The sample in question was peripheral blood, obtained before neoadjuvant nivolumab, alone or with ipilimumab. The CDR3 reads CASSSMQGASGANVLTF. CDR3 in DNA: TGTGCCAGCAGCTCCATGCAAGGGGCCTCTGGGGCCAACGTCCTGACTTTC.